These 26 T cell receptor beta chains share one sample of origin, sequenced in a study of technical replicates of blood from several donors. Only in-frame clones appear in the TCRdb table, and some are missing; sequencing was by immunoSEQ multiplex PCR. Found here are about 88,000 clones, roughly 90% of them singletons; the top ten hold under 0.3%. Sequencing was performed on T cells isolated from PBMCs. These TCRs come from a human donor in good health.

V gene TRBV11-3 combines with J gene TRBJ2-2; a weak D match, TRBD1 (6 bases). The CDR3 consists of 16 residues. Germline V gene lookup returns CDR1 SGHNT and CDR2 YENEEA. The V and J ends lost 5 bases and 7 bases respectively, with 20 bases between them. The CDR3 sequence is CASSPSVRGEGGELFF. The CDR3 bases are TGTGCCAGCAGCCCTTCGGTCAGGGGCGAGGGCGGGGAGCTGTTTTTT.

V gene TRBV6-1 combines with J gene TRBJ2-7; D perhaps matches TRBD1 (6 bases). CDR3 length equals 13 residues. Trimming took 7 bases from V and 2 from J, leaving 12 bases between them. Germline V CDR1 and CDR2: MNHNS, SASEGT. The CDR3 sequence: CASNIRGAYEQYF. In nucleotides, the CDR3 is TGTGCCAGCAATATCAGGGGAGCCTACGAGCAGTACTTC.

This chain links TRBV28 with TRBJ2-6; possibly TRBD2 for D (6 bases). The CDR3 runs to 16 residues. The germline V gene encodes CDR1 MDHEN and CDR2 SYDVKM. V was trimmed by 7 bases and J by 7 bases, leaving 20 bases between them. CDR3: CASTSLGDLGANVLTF. CDR3 bases: TGTGCCAGCACCTCGCTAGGGGACTTAGGAGCCAACGTCCTGACTTTC.

The chain recombines TRBV20-1 with TRBJ2-2; D gene unclear. Germline CDR1 and CDR2: DFQATT and SNEGSKA (reference sequence). CDR3 size: 11 residues. Trimming pared 6 bases from V and 2 bases from J, leaving 4 bases between. The DNA for the CDR3 is TGCAGTGCCTATAACACCGGGGAGCTGTTTTTT. Its translation: CSAYNTGELFF.

This clone was recorded only once. The chain is built from TRBV7-9 and TRBJ1-5; the D is unclear. Germline CDR1 reads SEHNR; CDR2 reads FQNEAQ (reference sequence). The germline V and J ends were trimmed by 2 bases and 0 bases, with 11 bases remaining between them. CDR3 length: 16 amino acids. As DNA, the CDR3 is TGTGCCAGCAGCTTAATAACAGTTAATAGCAATCAGCCCCAGCATTTT. Amino acids: CASSLITVNSNQPQHF.

Note on this clone: One end of the junction varies from germline; a read error may be responsible. The chain uses TRBV11-1 and TRBJ2-1, with no clear D. This CDR3 is built from 18 residues. Germline V gene sequence: CDR1 SGHAT, CDR2 FQDESV (reference sequence). The CDR3 sequence is CASSSDEVWQVSSNEQFF. CDR3 nucleotides: TGTGCCAGCAGCTCGGATGAAGTGTGGCAGGTATCCTCCAATGAGCAGTTCTTC.

This chain joins TRBV10-1 and TRBJ2-1; 8 bases are a match to TRBD2. V lost 5 bases to trimming and J lost 0 bases; unmatched junction nucleotides: 6. The CDR3 extends over 16 amino acids. Germline V lookup: CDR1 WNHNN, CDR2 SYGVQD (reference sequence). The CDR3 coding sequence is TGCGCCAGCAGTAATTATCTAGCGGGCTCCTACAATGAGCAGTTCTTC. It is translated as CASSNYLAGSYNEQFF.

In this sample, this clone turned up once. This chain joins TRBV6-1 and TRBJ1-3; TRBD1 might be the D (5 bases). From germline, CDR1 is MNHNS and CDR2 SASEGT. This CDR3 is 14 amino acids long. Between the trimmed V and J ends, which lost 9 bases and 6 bases, there was a span of 18 bases. The DNA for the CDR3 is TGTGCCAGTTATGGATGGGGGGGTCCAAACACCATATATTTT. It yields the protein CASYGWGGPNTIYF.

The chain couples TRBV6-4 to TRBJ2-1; maybe TRBD2 (5 bases). The CDR3 runs 12 residues. CDR1 and CDR2 from the germline V gene are MRHNA and SNTAGT. Trimming pared 3 bases from V and 9 bases from J, leaving 9 bases between. The CDR3 nucleotides are TGTGCCAGCAGTGAAGGAGAGGGTGAGCAGTTCTTC. Protein sequence: CASSEGEGEQFF.

The genes are TRBV7-6 and TRBJ2-7; D remains unclear. CDR3 length equals 13 residues. The germline CDR1 and CDR2 sequences are SGHVS and FNYEAQ. The V end was cut by 5 bases, the J end by 0 bases, with 8 bases between. The CDR3 sequence is CASSPRRSYEQYF. In DNA form, the CDR3 reads TGTGCCAGCAGCCCGCGTCGCTCCTACGAGCAGTACTTC.

This clone is a singleton in its sample. V is TRBV5-1 and J is TRBJ1-1, with D perhaps matching TRBD1 (6 bases). This CDR3 contains 16 residues. Looked up from germline, CDR1 is SGHRS and CDR2 is YFSETQ. Trimming removed 2 bases from V and 2 bases from J, with 16 bases in between. This CDR3 reads CASSFQGSNDNTEAFF. DNA for the CDR3: TGCGCCAGCAGCTTTCAGGGGAGTAACGATAACACTGAAGCTTTCTTT.

This clone was counted a single time. The genes are TRBV10-1 and TRBJ1-1; weak D call: TRBD1 (6 bases). The CDR3 has 14 amino acids. V lost 3 bases and J 0 bases, leaving 8 bases between the germline ends. The germline CDR1 and CDR2 sequences are WNHNN and SYGVQD (reference sequence). The CDR3 DNA reads as TGCGCCAGCAGTGAAGGGGGTCTGAACACTGAAGCTTTCTTT. Protein sequence: CASSEGGLNTEAFF.

The chain couples TRBV12-5 to TRBJ2-2; D unclear. CDR3 length equals 15 residues. Trimming pared 1 base from V and 3 bases from J, leaving 9 bases between. From germline, CDR1 is LGHNT and CDR2 FRNRAP. CDR3 in amino acids: CASGLGRPHTGELFF. The CDR3 DNA reads as TGTGCTAGTGGTTTGGGCAGGCCCCACACCGGGGAGCTGTTTTTT.

The V and J genes are TRBV29-1 and TRBJ2-1; 11 bases fit TRBD2. The CDR3 totals 14 residues. The V gene end was trimmed by 6 bases and the J gene end by 9 bases; junction bases not matched to a gene: 10. Germline V lookup: CDR1 SQVTM, CDR2 ANQGSEA. This CDR3 reads CSVTTGTSGGEQFF. The CDR3 DNA sequence: TGCAGCGTGACGACCGGGACTAGCGGTGGTGAGCAGTTCTTC.

Here the CDR3 DNA reads TGTGCCAGCAGCTCCGAGGACAGCGGGGAGCTGTTTTTT. Its protein product is CASSSEDSGELFF. This sequence joins TRBV7-9 and TRBJ2-2, with D maybe TRBD1 (6 bases). CDR3 length: 13 residues. Germline V lookup: CDR1 SEHNR, CDR2 FQNEAQ (reference sequence). The ends were cut back, 4 bases at V and 7 bases at J, with 10 bases in the middle.

The chain carries TRBV5-1 and TRBJ1-1; D is perhaps TRBD1 (6 bases). The germline V gene encodes CDR1 SGHRS and CDR2 YFSETQ. V dropped 0 bases and J dropped 1 base, with 10 bases sitting between them. The CDR3 runs to 15 residues. The CDR3 sequence is CASSLGRGGNTEAFF. The CDR3 DNA sequence: TGCGCCAGCAGCTTGGGACGAGGGGGGAACACTGAAGCTTTCTTT.

The chain carries TRBV6-5 and TRBJ1-5, with a weak D call TRBD1 (6 bases). The CDR3 totals 13 residues. V was clipped by 4 bases and J by 5 bases, with 9 bases between them. Germline lookup yields CDR1 MNHEY and CDR2 SVGAGI. The CDR3 region has the DNA TGTGCCAGCAGTTGGACAGCTGATCAGCCCCAGCATTTT. Protein sequence: CASSWTADQPQHF.

The genes are TRBV28 and TRBJ1-2, with 7 bases lining up with TRBD1. The CDR3 is 16 residues long. With 2 bases clipped from V and 7 bases from J, the junction kept 13 bases outside the gene matches. Germline CDR1 MDHEN, CDR2 SYDVKM. CDR3 loop: CASSLDVGRQGGGYTF. CDR3 nucleotide sequence: TGTGCCAGCAGTTTAGATGTTGGGAGGCAGGGGGGTGGCTACACCTTC.

This chain connects TRBV29-1 to TRBJ2-1, with 9 bases that match TRBD2. V lost 5 bases to trimming and J lost 2 bases; unmatched junction nucleotides: 7. From germline, CDR1 is SQVTM and CDR2 ANQGSEA. The CDR3 spans 15 residues. This CDR3 is CSVQAGGRTYNEQFF. The CDR3 DNA reads as TGCAGCGTTCAAGCGGGAGGAAGAACCTACAATGAGCAGTTCTTC.

This chain joins TRBV6-4 and TRBJ2-3; D possibly corresponds to TRBD1 (5 bases). V was pared by 8 bases and J by 4 bases, with 13 bases between. The CDR3 is 13 residues long. The germline gives CDR1 MRHNA, CDR2 SNTAGT. As DNA, the CDR3 is TGTGCCAGCTCCGACAGCCCTCCAGATACGCAGTATTTT. As protein: CASSDSPPDTQYF.

The rearrangement joins TRBV4-1 to TRBJ1-6; 8 bases are a match to TRBD1. The CDR3 runs to 15 residues. The ends lost 1 base at V and 8 bases at J; junction bases unmatched: 4. CDR1 is MGHRA, CDR2 YSYEKL, per germline. CDR3 in DNA: TGCGCCAGCAGCCAAGCCGGACAGGGCGATTCACCCCTCCACTTT. Translated: CASSQAGQGDSPLHF.

The CDR3 spells CASSEAGAFETQYF. The CDR3 bases are TGTGCCAGCAGTGAAGCGGGAGCCTTCGAGACCCAGTACTTC. The rearrangement links TRBV6-1 to TRBJ2-5; D may be TRBD2 (5 bases). Trimming shortened V by 0 bases and J by 5 bases, and 10 bases separated the two germline ends. Germline assignment: CDR1 MNHNS and CDR2 SASEGT. The CDR3 runs 14 residues.

The V call is TRBV4-1, the J call TRBJ2-7; 8 bases map to TRBD1. V shed 6 bases, J shed 3 bases, and the junction held 7 bases outside the gene matches. Germline CDR1 is MGHRA and CDR2 is YSYEKL. This CDR3 is built from 14 residues. CDR3 amino acids: CASRPNDRGYEQYF. In DNA form, the CDR3 reads TGCGCCAGCAGACCTAATGACAGGGGCTACGAGCAGTACTTC.

The V and J genes are TRBV25-1 and TRBJ2-5; 8 bases are a match to TRBD2. CDR1 MGHDK and CDR2 SYGVNS come from the germline V gene. The CDR3 consists of 14 residues. After removal of 2 bases from V and 4 bases from J, the junction contained 3 bases not matched to a gene. The CDR3 region is CASSEQRGGETQYF. The CDR3 DNA is TGTGCCAGCAGTGAACAACGGGGGGGAGAGACCCAGTACTTC.

In this sample, this clone turned up a few times. The chain employs TRBV15 and TRBJ2-1; D ambiguous. CDR1 is LNHNV, CDR2 YYDKDF, per germline (reference sequence). V was trimmed by 5 bases and J by 6 bases, leaving 17 bases between them. This CDR3 contains 15 residues. The DNA for the CDR3 is TGTGCCACCAGCGATGAGCGCCCCCCCGGCAATGAGCAGTTCTTC. Encoded protein: CATSDERPPGNEQFF.

V usage is TRBV19 and J usage is TRBJ2-4, with D possibly matching TRBD1 (6 bases). The CDR3 sequence is 15 residues long. Germline CDR1 reads LNHDA; CDR2 reads SQIVND (reference sequence). Trimming took off 4 bases at V and 8 bases at J, with 18 bases between the two ends. For the CDR3, the DNA is TGTGCCAGTAGTACGATACAGGGTAAGGTAGACATTCAGTACTTC. It specifies CASSTIQGKVDIQYF.